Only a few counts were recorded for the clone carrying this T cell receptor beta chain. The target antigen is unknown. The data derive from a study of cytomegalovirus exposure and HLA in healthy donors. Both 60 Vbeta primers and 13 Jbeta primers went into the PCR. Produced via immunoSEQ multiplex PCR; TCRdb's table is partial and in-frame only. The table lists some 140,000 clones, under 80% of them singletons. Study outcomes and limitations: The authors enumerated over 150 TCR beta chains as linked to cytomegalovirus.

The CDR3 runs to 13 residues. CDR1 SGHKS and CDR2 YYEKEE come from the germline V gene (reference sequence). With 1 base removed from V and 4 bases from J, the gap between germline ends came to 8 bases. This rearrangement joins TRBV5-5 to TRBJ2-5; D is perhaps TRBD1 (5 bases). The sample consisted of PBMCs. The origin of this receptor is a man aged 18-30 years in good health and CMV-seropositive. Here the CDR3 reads CASSLQGRETQYF. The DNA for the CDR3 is TGTGCCAGCAGCTTGCAGGGCCGAGAGACCCAGTACTTC.